The 20 T cell receptor beta chains below come from one sample, sequenced in a study of response to subunit inactivated influenza vaccine. MiXCR, applied by TCRdb to the RT-PCR reads, yields one record per CDR3 protein. The data contain around 520,000 distinct CDR3 sequences, 12% of them seen just once; the ten biggest clones take up about 10%. The specimen comprised PBMCs from blood, sampled on the day of vaccination. The receptors stem from a man aged 50 to 59 who received an inactivated influenza vaccine.

This clonotype was found a few times. J is TRBJ2-5 and V is TRBV7-6, with 12 bases matching TRBD1. From germline, CDR1 is SGHVS and CDR2 FNYEAQ. V shed 2 bases and J 4 bases; nucleotides not matched to a gene: 5. This CDR3 has 16 residues. CDR3 in amino acids: CASSLIGTGGLETQYF. CDR3 nucleotide sequence: TGTGCCAGCAGCTTAATCGGGACAGGGGGCTTAGAGACCCAGTACTTC.

This clonotype was observed a handful of times. The chain carries TRBV7-2 and TRBJ1-2; possible D gene TRBD1, 6 bases. The germline V gene encodes CDR1 SGHTA and CDR2 FQGNSA. This CDR3 has 13 residues. V was shortened by 7 bases and J by 8 bases, with 17 bases between the two germline ends. The CDR3 DNA reads as TGTGCCAGCAAAGTAGCACAGGGTCAAGGCTACACCTTC. Translating it yields CASKVAQGQGYTF.

The chain links TRBV7-2 to TRBJ2-7, with TRBD1 matching 7 bases. The V segment lost 0 bases and the J segment 3 bases; nucleotides outside the gene matches: 5. This CDR3 has 15 amino acids. CDR1 and CDR2 from the germline V gene are SGHTA and FQGNSA. The CDR3 DNA sequence: TGTGCCAGCAGCTTAGCGGCAGGGGGAGACTACGAGCAGTACTTC. Protein product: CASSLAAGGDYEQYF.

V gene TRBV7-8 combines with J gene TRBJ2-7; maybe TRBD1 (6 bases). The CDR3 has 15 residues. Trimming took off 1 base at V and 5 bases at J, with 15 bases between the two ends. CDR1 and CDR2 from the germline V gene are SGHVS and FQNEAQ. CDR3 region: CASSLGRGGINEQYF. CDR3 in DNA: TGTGCCAGCAGCTTAGGGAGAGGGGGAATCAACGAGCAGTACTTC.

This clonotype was seen only a few times. The J gene is TRBJ2-7, the V gene TRBV5-1; no clear D gene. The CDR3 is made up of 13 amino acids. Per the germline V gene, CDR1 is SGHRS and CDR2 is YFSETQ. The V and J ends lost 1 base and 3 bases respectively, with 8 bases between them. The CDR3 region is CASSLMPIYEQYF. CDR3 coding DNA: TGCGCCAGCAGCTTGATGCCAATCTACGAGCAGTACTTC.

This clonotype has more than one count but fewer than ten. The V gene is TRBV28, the J gene TRBJ2-7, with 7 positions matching TRBD2. Germline loops: CDR1 MDHEN, CDR2 SYDVKM. This CDR3 spans 17 amino acids. The J segment lost 3 bases and the V segment lost 7 bases, leaving 18 bases of the junction unmatched. CDR3 protein: CASKTLLGFGTNYEQYF. The CDR3 DNA reads as TGTGCCAGCAAGACTTTACTGGGGTTCGGGACTAACTACGAGCAGTACTTC.

The chain uses TRBV5-1 and TRBJ1-1; D not resolved. This CDR3 spans 14 amino acids. In germline, CDR1 is SGHRS, CDR2 YFSETQ. V lost 0 bases, J lost 5 bases, and 11 bases lay in between. CDR3 in amino acids: CASSLGAVGTEAFF. In nucleotides, the CDR3 is TGCGCCAGCAGCTTGGGAGCGGTTGGGACTGAAGCTTTCTTT. The entire variable domain, with the rest obtained from reference TRBV5-1 and TRBJ1-1, is as follows: KAGVTQTPRYLIKTRGQQVTLSCSPISGHRSVSWYQQTPGQGLQFLFEYFSETQRNKGNFPGRFSGRQFSNSRSEMNVSTLELGDSALYLCASSLGAVGTEAFFGQGTRLTVV.

This clonotype was found a few times. The chain combines TRBV3-1 with TRBJ1-1; D gene ambiguous. The CDR3 contains 16 residues. With 0 bases removed from V and 1 base from J, the gap between germline ends came to 12 bases. Germline V gives CDR1 LGHDT, CDR2 YNNKEL (reference sequence). The CDR3 nucleotides read TGTGCCAGCAGCCAAGAGAGGGTTTCTGGGAACACTGAAGCTTTCTTT. Translation gives CASSQERVSGNTEAFF.

As regards this clonotype: This may come from a read error, since a much larger clone is one base off. This chain uses TRBV5-1 with TRBJ2-5; possibly TRBD2 for D (6 bases). The CDR3 extends over 14 amino acids. In germline, CDR1 is SGHRS, CDR2 YFSETQ. CDR3: CASSLHSGQEIQYF. CDR3 nucleotides: TGCGCCAGCAGCCTACATAGCGGCCAAGAGATCCAGTACTTC.

This clonotype was seen at least ten times. This sequence joins TRBV5-1 and TRBJ2-1; D ambiguous. CDR1 SGHRS and CDR2 YFSETQ come from the germline V gene. The CDR3 runs to 13 residues. Trimming pared 7 bases from V and 5 bases from J, leaving 13 bases between. The CDR3 reads CASRSSRDNEQFF. CDR3 bases: TGCGCCAGCCGAAGTTCTCGGGACAATGAGCAGTTCTTC.

This clonotype has only a few counts. The chain has TRBV2 and TRBJ2-1; D ambiguous. CDR3 length: 11 amino acids. Germline V CDR1 and CDR2: SNHLY, FYNNEI. Trimming cost V 6 bases and J 7 bases, with 7 bases left between them. CDR3 sequence: CASRRRNEQFF. CDR3 in DNA: TGTGCCAGCAGAAGGCGGAATGAGCAGTTCTTC.

This clonotype was found a few times. This sequence joins TRBV7-2 and TRBJ1-1; 7 bases are shared with TRBD1. The CDR3 totals 13 residues. CDR1 is SGHTA and CDR2 is FQGNSA in the germline V gene. V lost 7 bases and J lost 1; bases outside the gene matches: 3. CDR3 sequence: CASKGAGNTEAFF. For the CDR3, the DNA is TGTGCCAGCAAGGGGGCGGGGAACACTGAAGCTTTCTTT.

Details on this clonotype: At one end, the junction sequence differs from germline, possibly due to a read error. The chain links TRBV12-3 or TRBV12-4 to TRBJ1-5; D gene unclear. CDR3 length: 14 amino acids. In DNA, the CDR3 is TGTGCCAGCAGTTTAGGGAGGCGCAACCAGCCCCAGCATTTT. The encoded protein is CASSLGRRNQPQHF.

This chain uses TRBV7-9 with TRBJ2-7, with 12 bases identical to TRBD1. Germline trimming cut 4 bases from V and 7 bases from J; bases unmatched to any gene: 8. Germline CDR1 SEHNR, CDR2 FQNEAQ (reference sequence). This CDR3 spans 15 amino acids. The CDR3 bases are TGTGCCAGCAGCTCACTCGGGACAGGGGGCGGGGAGCAGTACTTC. Its protein is CASSSLGTGGGEQYF.

The sample holds a few counts of this clonotype. The chain has TRBV4-3 and TRBJ2-7; TRBD1 matches at 7 bases. Germline V CDR1 and CDR2: LGHNA, YSLEER. Unmatched junction bases numbered 4, after V lost 0 bases and J lost 5 bases. The CDR3 is made up of 14 amino acids. The CDR3 region is CASSQEYRGHEQYF. The CDR3 bases are TGCGCCAGCAGCCAAGAGTACAGGGGCCACGAGCAGTACTTC.

The CDR3 DNA is TGTGCCAGCAGACGGGACAGACTACTTTACGAGCAGTACTTC. Encoded protein: CASRRDRLLYEQYF. The J gene is TRBJ2-7, the V gene TRBV6-2 or TRBV6-3, with 7 nucleotides matching TRBD1. Germline-derived CDR1 and CDR2 are MNHEY and SVGEGT. The CDR3 has 14 amino acids. The J segment lost 4 bases and the V segment lost 6 bases, leaving 9 bases of the junction unmatched.

The rearrangement uses TRBV25-1 and TRBJ2-7; no reliable D call. Germline CDR1 reads MGHDK; CDR2 reads SYGVNS. V was cut by 4 bases and J by 3 bases, with 16 bases left in between. The CDR3 has 15 amino acids. CDR3 nucleotide sequence: TGTGCCAGCAGTGCCACAATTCCCAGCAGCTACGAGCAGTACTTC. Protein product: CASSATIPSSYEQYF.

In this sample, this clonotype turned up many times. The chain couples TRBV5-1 to TRBJ2-7, with no clear D. This CDR3 contains 14 residues. CDR1 and CDR2 from the germline V gene are SGHRS and YFSETQ. Deletions cut 3 bases from V and 1 base from J, with 11 bases between. CDR3 in DNA: TGCGCCAGCAGCTCTCAGGACGCTTCCTACGAGCAGTACTTC. It encodes CASSSQDASYEQYF.

This clonotype was found many times. V usage is TRBV12-3 or TRBV12-4 and J usage is TRBJ2-7, with 8 bases aligning to TRBD2. The CDR3 runs 15 residues. After removal of 3 bases from V and 3 bases from J, the junction contained 7 bases not matched to a gene. CDR3 loop: CASSFGLAGNYEQYF. CDR3 in DNA: TGTGCCAGCAGTTTTGGGCTAGCGGGCAACTACGAGCAGTACTTC.

The gene calls are TRBV19 and TRBJ2-7, with D possibly TRBD1 on 6 matching bases. This CDR3 has 14 amino acids. Looked up from germline, CDR1 is LNHDA and CDR2 is SQIVND (reference sequence). The V gene lost 4 bases and the J gene lost 2 bases, with 12 bases spanning the gap. The CDR3 loop is CASSTSTGTYEQYF. The DNA of the CDR3 is TGTGCCAGTAGTACCTCGACAGGAACCTACGAGCAGTACTTC.